This entry describes one TCR beta chain. Germline CDR1 and CDR2: DFQATT and SNEGSKA (reference sequence). Trimming took 2 bases from V and 4 from J, leaving 6 bases between them. This CDR3 region has 11 residues. The record originates from a study of blood T cell repertoires in COVID-19. Background on the study: The analysed material was cDNA or gDNA that came from T cells, B-cell-depleted T cells, or PBMCs.

Only in-frame clones appear in the TCRdb table, and some are missing; sequencing was by immunoSEQ multiplex PCR. The data hold 56,000 or so clones, with 65% to 80% observed a single time. The sequencing input was peripheral blood. This chain links TRBV20-1 with TRBJ2-7; no clear D gene. This TCR derives from a woman in her seventies with acute or convalescent COVID-19. The CDR3 region is CSARTQYEQYF. CDR3 bases: TGCAGTGCTAGAACGCAGTACGAGCAGTACTTC.